At least ten counts were recorded for the clone carrying this T cell receptor beta chain. The target antigen is unknown. The data belong to a study of early T cells in non-severe SARS-CoV-2 infection. Study in general: Sequencing used unsorted whole-blood bulk RNA, so chains lack pairing. Overall study results and limits: VDJdb matches were skewed toward anti-spike CD8 T cell responses.

Individual cDNA molecules received unique molecular identifiers during library preparation. A single record per CDR3 protein comes from TCRdb applying MiXCR to the 5' RACE reads. The table records some 54,000 distinct CDR3 sequences, 8.5% to 10% of them present only once. The V and J ends lost 4 bases and 5 bases, in that order; junction bases with no gene match: 11. This CDR3 contains 16 residues. The sequenced sample consisted of whole blood. The chain links TRBV12-3 or TRBV12-4 to TRBJ2-5, with 9 bases identical to TRBD1. The clonotype comes from an adult who was a healthcare worker with PCR-confirmed SARS-CoV-2 infection or an uninfected control (not recorded which). Here the CDR3 reads CASSYNPGTGTETQYF. In DNA, the CDR3 is TGTGCCAGCAGTTACAACCCCGGGACAGGGACGGAGACCCAGTACTTC.